What follows describes a single T cell receptor (beta chain). The data were taken from a study of technical replicates of blood from several donors. Using immunoSEQ multiplex PCR, the repertoire was profiled, and TCRdb retains in-frame clones only, with some absent. The sample includes tens of thousands of clones, approximately 94% of them seen just once. The length of the CDR3 is 18 residues. V gave up 5 bases and J gave up 0 bases; unmatched junction bases: 8. The germline V gene has CDR1 PRHDT and CDR2 FYEKMQ (reference sequence). The sequenced sample consisted of T cells isolated from PBMCs. The clonotype originates from a human donor in good health. V is TRBV13 and J is TRBJ2-3; 13 bases are shared with TRBD2. The chain's CDR3 is CASSPLTSGRTSTDTQYF. The CDR3, as DNA: TGTGCCAGCAGCCCACTGACTAGCGGGAGGACTAGCACAGATACGCAGTATTTT.